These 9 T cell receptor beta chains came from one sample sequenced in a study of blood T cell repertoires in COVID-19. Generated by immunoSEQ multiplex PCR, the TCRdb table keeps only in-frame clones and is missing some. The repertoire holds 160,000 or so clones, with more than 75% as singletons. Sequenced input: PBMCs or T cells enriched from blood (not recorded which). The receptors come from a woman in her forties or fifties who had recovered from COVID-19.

CDR3 bases: TGTGCCAGCAGTTTATACGGGGAGGGTTACGAGCAGTACTTC. Its translation: CASSLYGEGYEQYF. The V gene is TRBV27, the J gene TRBJ2-7; 7 bases align to TRBD2. The germline gives CDR1 MNHEY, CDR2 SMNVEV (reference sequence). Trimming at V came to 1 base and at J to 4 bases, leaving 4 bases not matched to a gene. CDR3 size: 14 residues.

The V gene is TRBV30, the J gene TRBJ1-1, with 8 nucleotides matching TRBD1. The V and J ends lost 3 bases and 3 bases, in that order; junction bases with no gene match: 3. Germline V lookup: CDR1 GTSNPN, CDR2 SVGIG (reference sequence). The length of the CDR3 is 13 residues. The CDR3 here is CAWRRDRYTEAFF. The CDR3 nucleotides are TGTGCCTGGAGGAGGGACAGGTACACTGAAGCTTTCTTT.

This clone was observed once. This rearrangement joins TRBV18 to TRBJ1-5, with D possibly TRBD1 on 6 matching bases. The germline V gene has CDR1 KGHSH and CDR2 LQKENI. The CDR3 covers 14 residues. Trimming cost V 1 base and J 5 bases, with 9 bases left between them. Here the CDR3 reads CASSPLDSDQPQHF. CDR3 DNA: TGTGCCAGCTCACCACTGGACAGCGATCAGCCCCAGCATTTT.

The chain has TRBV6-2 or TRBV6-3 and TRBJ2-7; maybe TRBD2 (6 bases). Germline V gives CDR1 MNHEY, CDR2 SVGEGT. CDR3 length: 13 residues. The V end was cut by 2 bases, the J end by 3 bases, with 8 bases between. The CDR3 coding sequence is TGTGCCAGCAGTTACAGGAGGGGCTACGAGCAGTACTTC. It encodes CASSYRRGYEQYF.

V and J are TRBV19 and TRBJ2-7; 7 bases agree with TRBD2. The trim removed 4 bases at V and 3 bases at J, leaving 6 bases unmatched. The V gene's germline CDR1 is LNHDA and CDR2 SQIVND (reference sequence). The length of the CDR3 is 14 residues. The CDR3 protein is CASSRRGGLYEQYF. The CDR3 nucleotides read TGTGCCAGTAGTAGACGGGGAGGGCTCTACGAGCAGTACTTC. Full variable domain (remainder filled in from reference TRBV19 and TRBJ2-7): DGGITQSPKYLFRKEGQNVTLSCEQNLNHDAMYWYRQDPGQGLRLIYYSQIVNDFQKGDIAEGYSVSREKKESFPLTVTSAQKNPTAFYLCASSRRGGLYEQYFGPGTRLTVT.

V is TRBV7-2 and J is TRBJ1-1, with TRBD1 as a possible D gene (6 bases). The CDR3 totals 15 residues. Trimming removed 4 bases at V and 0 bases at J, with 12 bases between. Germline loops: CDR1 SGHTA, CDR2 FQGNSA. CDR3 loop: CASSSPRTVNTEAFF. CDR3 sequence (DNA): TGTGCCAGCAGCTCCCCAAGGACAGTGAACACTGAAGCTTTCTTT.

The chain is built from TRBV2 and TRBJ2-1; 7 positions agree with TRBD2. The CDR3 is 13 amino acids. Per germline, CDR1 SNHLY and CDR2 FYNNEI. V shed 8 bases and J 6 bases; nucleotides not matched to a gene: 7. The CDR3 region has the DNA TGTGCCAGCTCTCGGGGGGTCCGCAATGAGCAGTTCTTC. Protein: CASSRGVRNEQFF.

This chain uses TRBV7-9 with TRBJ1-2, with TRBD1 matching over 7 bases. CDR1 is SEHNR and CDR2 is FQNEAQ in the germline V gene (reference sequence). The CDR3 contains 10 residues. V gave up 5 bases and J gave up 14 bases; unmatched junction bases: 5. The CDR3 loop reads CASSLGQITF. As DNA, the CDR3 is TGTGCCAGCAGCCTGGGACAGATTACCTTC.

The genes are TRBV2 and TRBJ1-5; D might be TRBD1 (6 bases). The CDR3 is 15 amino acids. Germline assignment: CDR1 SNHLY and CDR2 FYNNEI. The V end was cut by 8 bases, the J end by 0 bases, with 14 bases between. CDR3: CASLEQGHSNQPQHF. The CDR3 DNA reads TGTGCCAGCCTAGAACAGGGCCATAGCAATCAGCCCCAGCATTTT.